This record looks at one TCR beta chain sequence and its context. The sample originates from a study of blood T cell repertoires in COVID-19. Study background: PBMCs, B-cell-depleted T cells, or T cells provided the cDNA or gDNA that made up the material.

Original methodology: Estimates of nucleated cell counts were drawn from the amplification of reference gene primers. Generated by immunoSEQ multiplex PCR, the TCRdb table keeps only in-frame clones and is missing some. V and J calls and clone size are as listed in that table; D and trimming were resolved from the DNA. The repertoire holds about 59,000 clones, around 90% seen once, with 15% to 20% in the top ten. This TCR came from a man older than 75 with acute or convalescent COVID-19. Specimen: peripheral blood.

DNA of the CDR3: TGCGCCAGCAGACCGTGGACAGGGGACGAATATGGCTACACCTTC. Translating it yields CASRPWTGDEYGYTF. V and J are TRBV5-1 and TRBJ1-2; TRBD1 agrees at 9 bases. From germline, CDR1 is SGHRS and CDR2 YFSETQ. V gave up 5 bases and J gave up 5 bases; unmatched junction bases: 10. The CDR3 loop spans 15 amino acids.